A single sample gave rise to the 9 T cell receptor beta chains below, sequenced in a study of blood T cell repertoires in COVID-19. The assay was immunoSEQ multiplex PCR, and TCRdb's table has in-frame clones only and misses some. The table lists 200,000 to 300,000 clones, around 87% of them singletons, with 2.3% in the top ten. The sample was peripheral blood. All receptors derive from a woman aged 45-65 years with acute or convalescent COVID-19.

The table lists this clone with a count of one. The rearrangement links TRBV6-6 to TRBJ1-5; TRBD1 might be the D (6 bases). Deletions cut 4 bases from V and 4 bases from J, with 8 bases between. This CDR3 comprises 13 residues. Germline CDR1 and CDR2: MNHNY and SVGAGI (reference sequence). CDR3 sequence: CASSLQGNQPQHF. The CDR3 DNA follows: TGTGCCAGCAGTTTACAGGGAAATCAGCCCCAGCATTTT.

V is TRBV4-3 and J is TRBJ2-7; D gene ambiguous. The CDR3 is 13 amino acids. V was shortened by 4 bases and J by 4 bases, with 11 bases between the two germline ends. The V gene's germline CDR1 is LGHNA and CDR2 YSLEER. The CDR3 reads CASSLGLDYEQYF. The CDR3 nucleotides are TGCGCCAGCAGCCTGGGTCTAGATTACGAGCAGTACTTC.

This chain links TRBV16 with TRBJ1-1; D gene uncertain. Germline-derived CDR1 and CDR2 are KGHSY and FQNENV. CDR3 length: 12 residues. V lost 4 bases and J lost 6, with 9 bases in between. The CDR3 DNA is TGTGCCAGCAGCCTTCACATCTCTGAAGCTTTCTTT. Its translation: CASSLHISEAFF.

A few counts support this clone. The same CDR3 arises from other DNA sequences in this sample as well. The CDR3 sequence: CASSPPSGSSGANVLTF. DNA for the CDR3: TGTGCCAGCTCACCACCATCTGGGAGCTCTGGGGCCAACGTCCTGACTTTC. The rearrangement uses TRBV18 and TRBJ2-6, with D possibly matching TRBD2 (5 bases). The V end lost 0 bases, the J end lost 0 bases, and 9 bases lay between the germline ends. This CDR3 is built from 17 residues. Germline lookup yields CDR1 KGHSH and CDR2 LQKENI.

In nucleotides, the CDR3 is TGTGCCAGCAGTCGGACCGGGATTATCAATCAGCCCCAGCATTTT. The encoded protein is CASSRTGIINQPQHF. The chain recombines TRBV5-5 with TRBJ1-5; no reliable D call. Germline-derived CDR1 and CDR2 are SGHKS and YYEKEE (reference sequence). The CDR3 is 15 amino acids. V lost 5 bases and J 3 bases, leaving 15 bases between the germline ends. The entire variable domain, with the rest obtained from reference TRBV5-5 and TRBJ1-5, is as follows: DAGVTQSPTHLIKTRGQQVTLRCSPISGHKSVSWYQQVLGQGPQFIFQYYEKEERGRGNFPDRFSARQFPNYSSELNVNALLLGDSALYLCASSRTGIINQPQHFGDGTRLSIL.

This rearrangement joins TRBV28 to TRBJ1-1; D ambiguous. The germline gives CDR1 MDHEN, CDR2 SYDVKM. The CDR3 extends over 12 amino acids. V lost 1 base and J lost 4, with 4 bases in between. The CDR3 sequence: CASSLLVTEAFF. As DNA, the CDR3 is TGTGCCAGCAGTTTATTAGTCACTGAAGCTTTCTTT.

The chain joins TRBV5-1 to TRBJ1-4; 10 bases fit TRBD1. Losses at the gene ends were 0 bases for V and 3 bases for J; bases not matched to a gene: 5. The germline V gene has CDR1 SGHRS and CDR2 YFSETQ. The CDR3 extends over 17 amino acids. CDR3 nucleotides: TGCGCCAGCAGCTTGGCCGGACAGGGGGTCCCTAATGAAAAACTGTTTTTT. This codes for CASSLAGQGVPNEKLFF.

With respect to this clone: At one boundary the junction diverges from the germline segment, which might be a read error. V is TRBV16 and J is TRBJ1-5; D is uncertain. Germline CDR1 and CDR2: KGHSY and FQNENV. The CDR3 totals 15 residues. The DNA for the CDR3 is TGTGCCAGCAGCCAATACGGTAGTAGCTATCAGCCCCAGCATTTT. It translates to CASSQYGSSYQPQHF.

In nucleotides, the CDR3 is TGTGCCAGCAGCGTATCGACCGTAGCCGTCAATGAGCAGTTCTTC. Protein: CASSVSTVAVNEQFF. This sequence joins TRBV9 and TRBJ2-1; D call uncertain. Trimming cost V 1 base and J 6 bases, with 14 bases left between them. The CDR3 has 15 amino acids. Germline CDR1 reads SGDLS; CDR2 reads YYNGEE.